This T cell receptor beta chain was sequenced in a study of beta chain features in type 1 diabetes. The overall study: What patients shared with healthy donors was a similar profile of age, gender and cell yields. Across all samples, approximately 99 million sorted cells were examined.

About this clone: Its antigen is unknown. Within the sample, other DNA sequences also encode this same CDR3.

This CDR3 has 13 residues. Germline V lookup: CDR1 GTSNPN, CDR2 SVGIG (reference sequence). Trimming removed 2 bases at V and 0 bases at J, with 7 bases between. Expressed TCRB transcripts were sequenced after all isolated RNA was converted to cDNA. Assay: immunoSEQ multiplex PCR; the TCRdb copy retains only in-frame clones and omits some. The sample has 300,000 to 400,000 clones, roughly 12% seen once. Broader study findings: Within the patient group, naive, central memory and Treg TCRB repertoires appeared more similar to each other than within healthy donors. TCRB CDR3s from Type 1 diabetes patients were moderately but significantly shorter in all four CD4+ subsets.

Sequencing was carried out using naive CD4+ T cells from blood. The gene calls are TRBV30 and TRBJ1-1; possible D gene TRBD1, 5 bases. The sequence derives from a woman aged 18-30 years with type 1 diabetes. CDR3 region: CAWSRGLNTEAFF. As DNA, the CDR3 is TGTGCCTGGAGTCGGGGGTTGAACACTGAAGCTTTCTTT.